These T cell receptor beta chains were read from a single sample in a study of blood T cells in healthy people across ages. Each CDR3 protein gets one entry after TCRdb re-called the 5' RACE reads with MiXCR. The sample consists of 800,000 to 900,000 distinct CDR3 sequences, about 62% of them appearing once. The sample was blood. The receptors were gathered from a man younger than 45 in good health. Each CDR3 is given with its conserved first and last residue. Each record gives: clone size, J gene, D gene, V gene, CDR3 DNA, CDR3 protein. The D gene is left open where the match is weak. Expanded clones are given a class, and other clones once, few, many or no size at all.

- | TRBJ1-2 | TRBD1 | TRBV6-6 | TGTGCCAGCAGTTATCACGGGACAGCCGAGGATGGCTACACCTTC | CASSYHGTAEDGYTF
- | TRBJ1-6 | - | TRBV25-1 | TGTGCCAGCAGTACCGTCAGGCTAAATTCACCCCTCCACTTT | CASSTVRLNSPLHF
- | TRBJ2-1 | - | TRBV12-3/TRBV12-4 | TGTGCCAGCAGACCGGGACTGAACAATGAGCAGTTCTTC | CASRPGLNNEQFF
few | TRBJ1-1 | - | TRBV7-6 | TGTGCCAGCAGCTCTAGCGGCTTCTTTTTAACTGAAGCTTTCTTT | CASSSSGFFLTEAFF
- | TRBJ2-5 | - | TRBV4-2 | TGTGCCAGCAGCCAAGCGGTCTGGGGAGAGGCCCAGTACTTC | CASSQAVWGEAQYF
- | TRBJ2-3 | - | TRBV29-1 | TGCAGCGTTAGCAGGGGTCTTTTCACAGATACGCAGTATTTT | CSVSRGLFTDTQYF
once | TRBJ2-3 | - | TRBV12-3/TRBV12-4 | TGTGCCAGCAGCCGCGTAAACACAGATACGCAGTATTTT | CASSRVNTDTQYF
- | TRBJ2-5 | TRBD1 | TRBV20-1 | TGCAGTGCTACCGGACAGGGGTTCCAAGAGACCCAGTACTTC | CSATGQGFQETQYF
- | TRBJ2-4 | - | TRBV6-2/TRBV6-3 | TGTGCCAGCAGTTACGGGGGCCCGAGGGACATTCAGTACTTC | CASSYGGPRDIQYF
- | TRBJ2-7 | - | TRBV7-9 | TGTGCCAGCAGCTTTCGACAGGACGGCTTAGAGCAGTACTTC | CASSFRQDGLEQYF
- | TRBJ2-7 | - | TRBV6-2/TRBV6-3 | TGTGCCAGCAGTTACTCGAGGGACTTCCACTCCTACGAGCAGTACTTC | CASSYSRDFHSYEQYF
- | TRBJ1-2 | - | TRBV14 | TGTGCCAGCAGCCAAGTTAACTATGGCTACACCTTC | CASSQVNYGYTF
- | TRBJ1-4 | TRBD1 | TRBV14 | TGTGCCAGCAGCCCTGGACAGGGAAGAAATGAAAAACTGTTTTTT | CASSPGQGRNEKLFF
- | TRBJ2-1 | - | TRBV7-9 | TGTGCCAGCAGCCTAACCCCAAGAGAGCAGTTCTTC | CASSLTPREQFF
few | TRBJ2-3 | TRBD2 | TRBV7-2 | TGTGCCAGCACCCGCTGGGGCGGGGGGCAGGGAGATACGCAGTATTTT | CASTRWGGGQGDTQYF
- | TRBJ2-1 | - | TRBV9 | TGTGCCAGCAGCGTAGGCGGGACCAAGAATGAGCAGTTCTTC | CASSVGGTKNEQFF
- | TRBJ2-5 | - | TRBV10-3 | TGTGCCATCAGTGCAGATCAAGAGACCCAGTACTTC | CAISADQETQYF